This TCR beta chain was sequenced in a study of molecular identifiers for immune sequencing clone quantification. To note about this clonotype: A read error may produce the germline difference seen at one junction end.

Looked up from germline, CDR1 is DFQATT and CDR2 is SNEGSKA (reference sequence). CDR3 length equals 16 residues. MiXCR was run by TCRdb on the PCR reads, yielding one entry per CDR3 protein. The data hold about 640,000 distinct CDR3 sequences, with nearly 20% observed a single time. The chain carries TRBV20-1 and TRBJ2-5, with D perhaps matching TRBD1 (6 bases). The TCR sequence derives from a human donor in good health. Some libraries in this study had Jurkat cell RNA spiked in. Sample: naive CD8+ T cells from blood, with Jurkat cell RNA spiked in. The subset here: FACS-sorted CD8+CD4-CCR7+CD45RA+ naive T cells. CDR3 nucleotides: TGCAATGCTAGAGATGGGGGCCATACATACCAAGAGACCCAGTACTTC. It is translated as CNARDGGHTYQETQYF.